This TCR beta chain was retrieved from a study of T cells after posttransplantation cyclophosphamide. Sampled 1 year posttransplant, controls received myeloablative marrow transplants, methotrexate and a calcineurin inhibitor. Sequenced by immunoSEQ multiplex PCR; TCRdb stores in-frame clones only, minus some. Among about 10,000 clones listed, around 89% were seen once. The TCR originated in a male patient in his thirties who received an allogeneic stem cell transplant from an unrelated donor, was CMV-positive, and had no GVHD. Some T cells may be graft donor cells. Sample: PBMCs, taken after an allogeneic stem cell transplant with a calcineurin inhibitor and methotrexate.

The chain's CDR3 is CASSPRGHTGELFF. The CDR3 region has the DNA TGTGCCAGCAGCCCTAGGGGGCACACCGGGGAGCTGTTTTTT. This chain connects TRBV7-8 to TRBJ2-2; TRBD1 matches 7 bases. This CDR3 comprises 14 residues. Germline trimming cut 5 bases from V and 3 bases from J; bases unmatched to any gene: 3. Germline CDR1 and CDR2: SGHVS and FQNEAQ.